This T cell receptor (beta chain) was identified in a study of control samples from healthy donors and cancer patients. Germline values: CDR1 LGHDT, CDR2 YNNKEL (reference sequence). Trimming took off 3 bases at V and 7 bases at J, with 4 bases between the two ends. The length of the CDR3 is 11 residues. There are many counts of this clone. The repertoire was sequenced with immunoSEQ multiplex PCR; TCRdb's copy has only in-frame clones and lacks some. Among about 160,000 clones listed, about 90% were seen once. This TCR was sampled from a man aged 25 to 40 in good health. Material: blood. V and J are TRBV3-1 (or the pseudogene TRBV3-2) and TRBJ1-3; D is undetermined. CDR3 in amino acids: CASSQGNTIYF. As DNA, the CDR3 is TGTGCCAGCAGCCAGGGGAACACCATATATTTT.